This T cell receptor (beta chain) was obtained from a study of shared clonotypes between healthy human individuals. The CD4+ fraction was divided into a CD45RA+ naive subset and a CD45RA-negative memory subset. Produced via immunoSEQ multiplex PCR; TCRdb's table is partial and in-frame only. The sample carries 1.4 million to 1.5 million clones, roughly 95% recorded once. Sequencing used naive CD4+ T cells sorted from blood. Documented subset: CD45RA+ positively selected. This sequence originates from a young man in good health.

The CDR3 reads CASSLSDTGVYGYTF. The CDR3 DNA reads as TGTGCCAGCAGCTTATCGGATACAGGTGTTTATGGCTACACCTTC. The rearrangement joins TRBV7-9 to TRBJ1-2; D possibly corresponds to TRBD1 (5 bases). Trimming stripped 2 bases from V and 5 bases from J, with 15 bases between. This CDR3 is built from 15 residues. Germline V lookup: CDR1 SEHNR, CDR2 FQNEAQ (reference sequence).